The 2 T cell receptor beta chains given below trace back to one sample, sequenced in a study of T cells after yellow fever vaccination. MiXCR, run by TCRdb on the 5' RACE reads, gives a single entry per CDR3 protein. The table lists fewer than 650,000 distinct CDR3 sequences, 20% to 25% of them singletons, with about 16% in the top ten. The sample in question was PBMCs, obtained approximately 20 days after the first yellow fever vaccination. The receptors stem from a man in his late teens or twenties who received the YFV17D yellow fever vaccine.

This CDR3 is CATSAGNTEAFF. The CDR3 DNA reads as TGTGCCACCAGTGCTGGGAACACTGAAGCTTTCTTT. The chain is built from TRBV24-1 and TRBJ1-1; D is uncertain. Germline V gene sequence: CDR1 KGHDR, CDR2 SFDVKD. CDR3 length: 12 residues. Trimming took off 5 bases at V and 1 base at J, with 4 bases between the two ends.

A few counts support this clonotype. The genes are TRBV7-8 and TRBJ2-1; no firm D call. The V end lost 3 bases, the J end lost 0 bases, and 9 bases lay between the germline ends. Germline loops: CDR1 SGHVS, CDR2 FQNEAQ. The CDR3 runs 15 residues. CDR3 bases: TGTGCCAGCAGCTTTGTAATGAGCTCCTACAATGAGCAGTTCTTC. Residues: CASSFVMSSYNEQFF.